This T cell receptor (beta chain) appears in the sequencing data of a study of T cells after posttransplantation cyclophosphamide (dated by TCRdb to the mid-2010s). Background on the whole study: Using TRB sequencing, the study followed how the T cell repertoire reconstituted after myeloablative bone marrow transplantation in which posttransplantation cyclophosphamide served as GVHD prophylaxis. Samples from a few dozen PTCy-treated patients, along with samples from roughly 15 of their related bone marrow donors, underwent antigen receptor sequencing. TRB sequencing was performed on blood from all 35 or so PTCy patients with 1-year posttransplant specimens. In 3 patients, TRB sequencing was also performed on up to about 3 more blood samples taken 2 to 5.2 years after transplant, and in 4 patients, pretransplant blood was also TRB-sequenced. Because TRA and TRB clonality correlated tightly in several samples, later TCR analyses were limited to TRB. Public TRB sequences were searched against a database of over 3,500 sequences associated with responses to pathogens, tumor antigens, self-antigens and alloantigens.

Study-wide findings and limitations: Donor-recipient similarity was low at 1-2 months but increased during the first year, and donor CD8+ memory clones often dominated later blood repertoires. The TRB repertoires of T cells infiltrating skin or GI tract showed only limited overlap with the TRB repertoires of T cells in blood. Across the 45 or so patients, TRB clonality was highly associated with recipient CMV seropositivity and CMV reactivation, and diversity with PTCy was similar to that in the CNI/methotrexate controls.

Compared with germline, V lacks 6 bases and J lacks 1 base; bases without a gene match: 3. The CDR3 contains 14 residues, cysteine and phenylalanine counted. The CDR3 DNA has 42 bases and is translated from base 1. CDR1 and CDR2 are drawn from the germline V gene: SGHRS, YFSETQ. Genomic DNA was used for TRB sequencing, which was performed with the immunoSEQ assay at survey resolution or with the hsTCRB kit. The original pipeline was this. The immunoSEQ software handled initial read processing, and the LymphoSeq R package was used for repertoire analyses. For each TRB dataset, clonality was calculated as 1 minus normalized Shannon entropy, and the Gini coefficient was computed as well. Phenotypes of unsorted samples were inferred by mapping TRB sequences from sorted subsets of the recipient or donor onto unsorted samples of the same recipient. TCRdb mirrors the immuneACCESS table, restricted to in-frame sequences. Some clones are absent from its copies; in checked studies, under half trace to an unresolved V gene, and the reason for the others is unknown. V and J calls and clone size come straight from that table; D and trimming were deduced from the DNA. This sample holds about 22,000 clones; approximately 97% were observed only once. The ten largest clonotypes hold about 0.12% of the sample.

As to this clone: Its specific antigen is unknown. Base qualities are missing; no much larger clone stands one base away.

Viable CD3+CD4+ or CD3+CD8+ cells that were CCR7+CD45RA+CD45RO-CD95-CD27+CD28+ were defined as naive T cells. Related bone marrow donors provided peripheral blood samples on the day of marrow donation. Mononuclear cells from peripheral blood and bone marrow were separated by Ficoll-Hypaque density centrifugation and then cryopreserved. CD4+ and CD8+ T cells, including naive and memory subsets, were sorted by FACS on a FACSAria II. The TCR comes from a man in his forties or fifties in good health, CMV-negative, and a related stem cell transplant donor. Recombination connected TRBV5-1 to TRBJ2-5; TRBD2 matches 10 bases in the middle. The sequenced sample consisted of naive CD4+ T cells sorted from PBMCs. The sequence in DNA is TGCGCCAGCAAGATAGCGGGGGGCCAAGAGACCCAGTACTTC. Translated, this is CASKIAGGQETQYF.